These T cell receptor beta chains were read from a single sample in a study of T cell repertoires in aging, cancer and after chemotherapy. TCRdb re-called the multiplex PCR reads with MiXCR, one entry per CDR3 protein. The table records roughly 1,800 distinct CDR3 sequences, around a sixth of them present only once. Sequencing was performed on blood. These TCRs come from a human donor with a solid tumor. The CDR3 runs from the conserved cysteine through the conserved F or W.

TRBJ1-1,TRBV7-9,CASSVVNTEAFF
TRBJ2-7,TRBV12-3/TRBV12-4,CASSLSGRSYEQYF
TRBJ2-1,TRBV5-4,CARSAGLAGAQPSYNEQFF
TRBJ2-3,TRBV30,CAWSGIRAGSTDTQYF
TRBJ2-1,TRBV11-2,CASSLGMSGRYNEQFF
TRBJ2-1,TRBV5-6,CASSASRLAGEITYNEQFF
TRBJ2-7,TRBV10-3,CAISGGGTSFLPFNF
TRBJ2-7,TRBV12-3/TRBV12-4,CASSSGQGFGYEQYF
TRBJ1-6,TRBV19,CASTSGGRARRPLHF
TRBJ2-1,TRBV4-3,CASGGGFGHEQFF
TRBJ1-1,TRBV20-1,CSAIGPRDTEAFF
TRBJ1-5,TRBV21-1,CASSKDRRVQPQHF
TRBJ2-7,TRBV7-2,CASSLTAGEAGSSEQYF
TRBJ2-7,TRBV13,CASSSSGGPYEQYF
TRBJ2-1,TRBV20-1,CSASSGGGYNEQFF
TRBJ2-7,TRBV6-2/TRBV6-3,CASNPLAGSYEQYF
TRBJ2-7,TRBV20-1,CSATGALPVRYEQYF
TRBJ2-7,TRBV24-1,CATSEGNGQGNEQYF